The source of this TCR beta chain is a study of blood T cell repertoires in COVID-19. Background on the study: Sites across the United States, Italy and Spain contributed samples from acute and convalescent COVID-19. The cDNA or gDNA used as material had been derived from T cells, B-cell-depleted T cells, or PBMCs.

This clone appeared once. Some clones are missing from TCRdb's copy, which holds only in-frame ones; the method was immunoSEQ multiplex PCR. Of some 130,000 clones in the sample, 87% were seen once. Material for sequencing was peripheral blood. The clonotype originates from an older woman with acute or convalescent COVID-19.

CDR3 bases: TGTGCCACCAGTGATTTCAAGGACGGGAGGGTCCATAGCAATCAGCCCCAGCATTTT. Residues: CATSDFKDGRVHSNQPQHF. This chain links TRBV24-1 with TRBJ1-5; D is undetermined. Germline CDR1 reads KGHDR; CDR2 reads SFDVKD. Trimming took off 1 base at V and 0 bases at J, with 18 bases between the two ends. The CDR3 is made up of 19 amino acids.